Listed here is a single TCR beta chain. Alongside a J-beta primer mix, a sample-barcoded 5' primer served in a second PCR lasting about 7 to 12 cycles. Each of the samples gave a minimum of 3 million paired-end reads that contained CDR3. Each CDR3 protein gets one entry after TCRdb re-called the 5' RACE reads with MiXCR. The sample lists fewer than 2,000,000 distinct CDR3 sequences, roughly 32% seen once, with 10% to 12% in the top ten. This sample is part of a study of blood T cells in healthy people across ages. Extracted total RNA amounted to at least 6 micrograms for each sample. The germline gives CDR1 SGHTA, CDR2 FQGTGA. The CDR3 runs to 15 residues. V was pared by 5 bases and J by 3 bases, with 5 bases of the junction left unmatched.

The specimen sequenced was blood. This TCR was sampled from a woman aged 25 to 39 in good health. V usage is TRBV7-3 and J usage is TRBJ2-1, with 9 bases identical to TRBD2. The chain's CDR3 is CASSERGAYYNEQFF. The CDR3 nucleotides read TGTGCCAGCAGCGAGCGGGGGGCCTACTACAATGAGCAGTTCTTC.